This T cell receptor (beta chain) was profiled in a study of blood T cell repertoires in COVID-19. About the study: Sites across the United States, Italy and Spain contributed samples from acute and convalescent COVID-19. From T cells, B-cell-depleted T cells, or PBMCs came the material, which was cDNA or gDNA.

The germline V and J ends were trimmed by 6 bases and 4 bases, with 7 bases remaining between them. CDR3 size: 11 residues. The germline CDR1 and CDR2 sequences are SEHNR and FQNEAQ (reference sequence). The authors' processing: Estimated nucleated cell counts came from reference gene primer amplification. Only in-frame clones appear in the TCRdb table, and some are missing; sequencing was by immunoSEQ multiplex PCR. V and J calls and clone size are given by that table; D and trimming were obtained from the DNA. The repertoire holds 130,000 to 150,000 clones, with 80% to 90% as singletons. The sample was peripheral blood. The clonotype comes from a woman between 45 and 60 years old with acute or convalescent COVID-19. The chain links TRBV7-9 to TRBJ2-7; D unresolved. Here the CDR3 DNA reads TGTGCCAGCAGAAATACTTACGAGCAGTACTTC. Encoded protein: CASRNTYEQYF.